This TCR beta chain was sequenced during a study of OX40 agonist ivuxolimab in advanced cancers. Trimming removed 7 bases from V and 4 bases from J, with 16 bases in between. Germline V gene lookup returns CDR1 SNHLY and CDR2 FYNNEI. The CDR3 extends over 15 amino acids. Profiling relied on immunoSEQ multiplex PCR, and the TCRdb table lists in-frame clones only, not all of them. This table holds 60,000 or so clones, around 84% found once. V and J are TRBV2 and TRBJ1-4; D is unresolved. Sequencing was performed on CD4+ or CD8+ T cells sorted from blood, taken in a trial of the OX40 agonist ivuxolimab. This clonotype was sampled from an adult with an advanced solid tumor such as melanoma, head and neck, liver or kidney cancer. CDR3 region: CASNRQAAYNEKLFF. The CDR3 DNA reads TGTGCCAGCAACAGACAAGCTGCTTATAATGAAAAACTGTTTTTT.